This T cell receptor (beta chain) was sequenced for a study of cytomegalovirus exposure and HLA in healthy donors. Libraries were prepared by immunoSEQ multiplex PCR; TCRdb keeps only in-frame clonotypes and omits some of them. The sample lists 250,000 to 300,000 clones; around 90% were seen once. V was trimmed by 3 bases and J by 3 bases, leaving 15 bases between them. Germline assignment: CDR1 MNHNS and CDR2 SASEGT. The CDR3 runs to 16 residues. Whole-study findings and limits: Across donors, most TCRs were seen rarely, yet some public ones were widespread. The TCR clusters that emerged in the first cohort tended, a later analysis found, to co-occur in the 120 or so validation repertoires. Confirmation in vitro established that a few CMV-associated chains were specific for CMV antigens. The authors listed 150 to 200 TCR beta chains as cytomegalovirus-associated.

A note on this clone: The target antigen is unknown.

This TCR derives from a woman aged 18-29 years in good health and CMV-seronegative. This chain connects TRBV6-1 to TRBJ1-3, with D possibly matching TRBD1 (5 bases). The source material was PBMCs. CDR3 DNA: TGTGCCAGCAGTGATAAAATACAGGTTGTTGGAAACACCATATATTTT. Translation: CASSDKIQVVGNTIYF.